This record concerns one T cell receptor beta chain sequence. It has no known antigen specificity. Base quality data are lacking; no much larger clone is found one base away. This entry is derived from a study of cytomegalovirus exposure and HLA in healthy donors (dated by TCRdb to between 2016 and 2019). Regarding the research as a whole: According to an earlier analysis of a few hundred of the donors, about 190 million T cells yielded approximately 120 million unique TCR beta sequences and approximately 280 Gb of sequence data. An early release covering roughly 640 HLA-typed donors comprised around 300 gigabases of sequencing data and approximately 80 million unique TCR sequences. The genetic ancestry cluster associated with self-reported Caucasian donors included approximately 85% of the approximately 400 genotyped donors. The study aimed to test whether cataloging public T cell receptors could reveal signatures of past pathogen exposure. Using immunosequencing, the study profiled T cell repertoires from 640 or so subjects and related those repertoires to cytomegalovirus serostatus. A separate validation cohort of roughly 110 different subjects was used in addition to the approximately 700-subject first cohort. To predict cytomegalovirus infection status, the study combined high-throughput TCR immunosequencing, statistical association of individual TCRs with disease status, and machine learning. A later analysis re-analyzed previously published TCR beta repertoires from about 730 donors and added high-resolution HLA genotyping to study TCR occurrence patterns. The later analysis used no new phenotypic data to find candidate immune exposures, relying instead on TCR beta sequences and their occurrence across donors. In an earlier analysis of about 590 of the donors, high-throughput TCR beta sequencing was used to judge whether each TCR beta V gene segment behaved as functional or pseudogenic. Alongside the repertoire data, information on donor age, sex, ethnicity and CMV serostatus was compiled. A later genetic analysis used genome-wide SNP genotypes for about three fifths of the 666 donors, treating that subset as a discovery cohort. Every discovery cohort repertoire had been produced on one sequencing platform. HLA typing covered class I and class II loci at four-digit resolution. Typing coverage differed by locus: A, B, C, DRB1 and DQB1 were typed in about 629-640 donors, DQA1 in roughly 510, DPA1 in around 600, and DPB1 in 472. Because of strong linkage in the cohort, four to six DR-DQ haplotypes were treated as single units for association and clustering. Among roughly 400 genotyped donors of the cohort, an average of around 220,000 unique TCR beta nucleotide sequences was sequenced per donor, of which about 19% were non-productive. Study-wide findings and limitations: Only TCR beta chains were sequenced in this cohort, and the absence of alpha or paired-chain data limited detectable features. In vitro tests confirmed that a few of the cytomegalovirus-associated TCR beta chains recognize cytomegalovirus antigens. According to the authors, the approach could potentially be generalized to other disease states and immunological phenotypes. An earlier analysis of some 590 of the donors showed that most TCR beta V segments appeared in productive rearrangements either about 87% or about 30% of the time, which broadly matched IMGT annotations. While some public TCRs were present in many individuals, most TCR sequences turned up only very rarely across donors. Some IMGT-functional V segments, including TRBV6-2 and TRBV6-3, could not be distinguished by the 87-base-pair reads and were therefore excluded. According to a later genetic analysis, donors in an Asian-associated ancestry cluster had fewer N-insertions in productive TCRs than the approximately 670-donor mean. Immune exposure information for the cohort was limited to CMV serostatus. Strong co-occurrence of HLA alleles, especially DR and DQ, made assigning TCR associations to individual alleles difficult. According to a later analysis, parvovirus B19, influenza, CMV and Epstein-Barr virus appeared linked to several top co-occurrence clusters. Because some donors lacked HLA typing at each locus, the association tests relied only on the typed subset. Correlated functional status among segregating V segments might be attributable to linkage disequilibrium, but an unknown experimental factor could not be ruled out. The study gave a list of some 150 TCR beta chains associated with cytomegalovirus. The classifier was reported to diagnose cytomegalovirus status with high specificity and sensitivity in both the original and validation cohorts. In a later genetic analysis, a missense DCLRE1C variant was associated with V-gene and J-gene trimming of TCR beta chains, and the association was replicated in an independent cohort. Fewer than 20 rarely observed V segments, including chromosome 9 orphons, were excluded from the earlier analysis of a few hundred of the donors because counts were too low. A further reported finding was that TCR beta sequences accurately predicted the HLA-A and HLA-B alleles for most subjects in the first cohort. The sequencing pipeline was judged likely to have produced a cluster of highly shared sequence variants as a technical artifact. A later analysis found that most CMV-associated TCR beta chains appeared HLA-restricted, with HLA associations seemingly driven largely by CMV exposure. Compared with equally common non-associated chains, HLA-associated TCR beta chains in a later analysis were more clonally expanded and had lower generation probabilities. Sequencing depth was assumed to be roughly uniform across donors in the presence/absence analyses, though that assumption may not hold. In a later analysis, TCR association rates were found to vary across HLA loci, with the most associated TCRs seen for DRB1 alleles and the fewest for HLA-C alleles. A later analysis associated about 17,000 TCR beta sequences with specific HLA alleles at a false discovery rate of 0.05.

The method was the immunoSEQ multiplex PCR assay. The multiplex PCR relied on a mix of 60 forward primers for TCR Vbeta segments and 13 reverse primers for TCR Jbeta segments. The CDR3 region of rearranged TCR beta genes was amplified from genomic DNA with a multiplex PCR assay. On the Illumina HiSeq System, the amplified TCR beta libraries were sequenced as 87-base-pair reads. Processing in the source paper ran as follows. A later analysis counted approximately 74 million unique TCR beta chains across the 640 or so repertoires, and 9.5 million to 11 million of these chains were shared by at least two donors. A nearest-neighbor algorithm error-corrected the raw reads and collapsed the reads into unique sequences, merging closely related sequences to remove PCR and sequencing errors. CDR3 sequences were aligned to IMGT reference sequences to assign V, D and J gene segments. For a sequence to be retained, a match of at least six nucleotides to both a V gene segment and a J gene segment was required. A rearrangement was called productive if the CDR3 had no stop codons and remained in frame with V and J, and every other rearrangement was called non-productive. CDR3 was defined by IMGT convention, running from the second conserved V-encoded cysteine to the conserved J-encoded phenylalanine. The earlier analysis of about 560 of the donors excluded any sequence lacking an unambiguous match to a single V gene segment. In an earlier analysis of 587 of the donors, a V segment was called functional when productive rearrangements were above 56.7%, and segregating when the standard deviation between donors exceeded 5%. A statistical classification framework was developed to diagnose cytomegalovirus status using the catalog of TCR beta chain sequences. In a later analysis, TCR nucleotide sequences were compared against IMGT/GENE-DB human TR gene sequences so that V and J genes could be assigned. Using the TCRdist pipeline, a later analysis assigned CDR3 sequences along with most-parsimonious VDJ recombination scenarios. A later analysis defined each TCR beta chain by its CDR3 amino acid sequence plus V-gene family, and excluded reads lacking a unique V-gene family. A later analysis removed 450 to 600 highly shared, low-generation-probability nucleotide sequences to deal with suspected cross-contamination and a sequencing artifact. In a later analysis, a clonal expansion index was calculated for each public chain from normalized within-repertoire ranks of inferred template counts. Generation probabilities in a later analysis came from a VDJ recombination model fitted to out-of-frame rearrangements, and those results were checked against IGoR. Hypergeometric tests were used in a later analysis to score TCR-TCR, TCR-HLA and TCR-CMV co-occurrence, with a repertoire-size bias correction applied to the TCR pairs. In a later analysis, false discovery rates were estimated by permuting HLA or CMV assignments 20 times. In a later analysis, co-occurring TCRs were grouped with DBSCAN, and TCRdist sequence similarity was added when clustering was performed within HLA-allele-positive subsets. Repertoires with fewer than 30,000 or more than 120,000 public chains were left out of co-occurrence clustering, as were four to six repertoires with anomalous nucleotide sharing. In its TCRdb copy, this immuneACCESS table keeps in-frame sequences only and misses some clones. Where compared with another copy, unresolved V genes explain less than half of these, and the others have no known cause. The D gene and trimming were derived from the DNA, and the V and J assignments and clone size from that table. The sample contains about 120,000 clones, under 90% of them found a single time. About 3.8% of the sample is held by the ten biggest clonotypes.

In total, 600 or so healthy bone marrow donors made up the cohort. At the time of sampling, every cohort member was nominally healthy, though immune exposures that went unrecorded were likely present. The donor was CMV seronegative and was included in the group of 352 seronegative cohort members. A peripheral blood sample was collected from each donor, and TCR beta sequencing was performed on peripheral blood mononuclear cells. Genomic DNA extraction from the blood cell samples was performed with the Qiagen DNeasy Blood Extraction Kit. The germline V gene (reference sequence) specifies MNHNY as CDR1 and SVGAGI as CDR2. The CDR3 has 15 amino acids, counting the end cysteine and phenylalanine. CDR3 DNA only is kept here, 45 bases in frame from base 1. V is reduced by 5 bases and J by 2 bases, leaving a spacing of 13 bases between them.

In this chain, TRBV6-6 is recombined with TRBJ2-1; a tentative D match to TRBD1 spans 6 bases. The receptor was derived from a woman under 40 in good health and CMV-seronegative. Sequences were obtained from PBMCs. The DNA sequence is TGTGCCAGCAGTACGTGGGCAGGGGCCTACAATGAGCAGTTCTTC. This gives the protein CASSTWAGAYNEQFF.